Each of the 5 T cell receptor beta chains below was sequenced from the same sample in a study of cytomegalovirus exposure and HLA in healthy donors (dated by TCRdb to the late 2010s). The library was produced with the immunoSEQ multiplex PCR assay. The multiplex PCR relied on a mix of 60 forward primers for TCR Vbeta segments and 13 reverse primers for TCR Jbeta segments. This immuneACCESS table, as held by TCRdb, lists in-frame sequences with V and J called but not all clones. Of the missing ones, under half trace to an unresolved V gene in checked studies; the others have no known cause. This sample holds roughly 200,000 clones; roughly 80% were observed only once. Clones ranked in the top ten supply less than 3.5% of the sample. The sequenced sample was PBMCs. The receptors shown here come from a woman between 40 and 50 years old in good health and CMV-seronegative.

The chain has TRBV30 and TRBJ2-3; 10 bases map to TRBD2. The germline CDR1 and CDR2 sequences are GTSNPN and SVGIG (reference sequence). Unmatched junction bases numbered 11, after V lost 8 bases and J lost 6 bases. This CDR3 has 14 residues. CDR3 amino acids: CAVTIAGGSDTQYF. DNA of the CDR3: TGTGCCGTGACCATAGCGGGAGGTTCCGATACGCAGTATTTT.

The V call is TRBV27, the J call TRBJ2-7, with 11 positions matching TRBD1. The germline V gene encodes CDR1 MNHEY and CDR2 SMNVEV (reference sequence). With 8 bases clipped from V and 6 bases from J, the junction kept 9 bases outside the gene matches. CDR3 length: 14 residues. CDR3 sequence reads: CASASGTGGVEQYF. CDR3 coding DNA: TGTGCCAGCGCCTCCGGGACAGGGGGTGTCGAGCAGTACTTC.

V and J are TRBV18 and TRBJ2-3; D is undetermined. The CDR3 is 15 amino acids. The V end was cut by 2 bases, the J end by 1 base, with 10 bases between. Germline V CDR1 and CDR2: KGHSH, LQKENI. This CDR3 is CASSPTNAGTDTQYF. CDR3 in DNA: TGTGCCAGCTCACCAACTAACGCGGGCACAGATACGCAGTATTTT.

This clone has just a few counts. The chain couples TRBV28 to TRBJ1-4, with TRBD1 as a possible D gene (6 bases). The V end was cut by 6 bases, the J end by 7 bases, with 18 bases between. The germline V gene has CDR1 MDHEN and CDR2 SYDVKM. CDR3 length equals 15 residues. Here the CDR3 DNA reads TGTGCCAGCAGCCTAGGGGGGGGGAGAAGTGAAAAACTGTTTTTT. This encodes CASSLGGGRSEKLFF.

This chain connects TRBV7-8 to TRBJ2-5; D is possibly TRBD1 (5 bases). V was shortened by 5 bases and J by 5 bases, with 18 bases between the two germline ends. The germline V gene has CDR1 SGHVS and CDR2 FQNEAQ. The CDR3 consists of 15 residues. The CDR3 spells CASSAPRVVRETQYF. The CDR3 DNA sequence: TGTGCCAGCAGCGCGCCCAGGGTTGTCCGGGAGACCCAGTACTTC.